One sample yielded the 28 T cell receptor beta chains listed below, sequenced in a study of CD8 T cells in ankylosing spondylitis. TCRdb reprocessed the 5' RACE reads via MiXCR and lists one record per CDR3 protein. The sample yields about 320,000 distinct CDR3 sequences, 9.5% to 13% seen once. Sequenced sample: blood, either unsorted or a sorted T cell fraction (not recorded which). These receptors originate from a female donor with ankylosing spondylitis or in good health (not recorded which).

This clonotype was observed at least ten times. V and J are TRBV10-3 and TRBJ2-5; a possible D gene is TRBD2 (7 bases). There are 16 residues in the CDR3. CDR1 is ENHRY and CDR2 is SYGVKD in the germline V gene. The germline V and J ends were trimmed by 6 bases and 4 bases, with 21 bases remaining between them. The chain's CDR3 is CAIRDMSRGGTETQYF. Written as DNA, the CDR3 is TGTGCCATCAGAGACATGAGCAGGGGAGGGACAGAGACCCAGTACTTC.

This clonotype has only a few counts. At one of its ends the junction is not consistent with the germline gene, which may arise from a read error. The gene calls are TRBV7-7 and TRBJ2-6; D remains unclear. The CDR3 has 15 residues. From germline, CDR1 is SSHAT and CDR2 FNYEAQ (reference sequence). The CDR3 here is CASSPSASGANVLTF. The CDR3 nucleotides are TGTGCTAGCAGCCCGAGCGCCTCTGGGGCCAACGTCCTGACTTTC.

This clonotype was detected a few times. J is TRBJ2-3 and V is TRBV13, with 7 bases lining up with TRBD1. Germline V gene sequence: CDR1 PRHDT, CDR2 FYEKMQ (reference sequence). The ends lost 5 bases at V and 2 bases at J; junction bases unmatched: 22. The CDR3 extends over 20 amino acids. CDR3 sequence: CASSPLWPDRQGQNTDTQYF. CDR3 bases: TGTGCCAGCAGCCCCCTTTGGCCCGACCGACAGGGCCAGAACACAGATACGCAGTATTTT.

This chain links TRBV20-1 with TRBJ1-2, with 9 bases aligning to TRBD1. V lost 6 bases, J lost 4 bases, and 9 bases stayed unmatched. The CDR3 totals 14 residues. Germline lookup yields CDR1 DFQATT and CDR2 SNEGSKA (reference sequence). The chain's CDR3 is CSAVGQGILYGYTF. The CDR3 DNA follows: TGCAGTGCCGTGGGACAGGGAATCCTCTATGGCTACACCTTC.

The chain employs TRBV25-1 and TRBJ2-7; D tentatively reads TRBD1 or TRBD2 (5 bases each). Trimming removed 4 bases at V and 2 bases at J, with 12 bases between. Germline V gives CDR1 MGHDK, CDR2 SYGVNS. CDR3 size: 14 residues. The CDR3 spells CASSGGGGAYEQYF. The CDR3 DNA is TGTGCCAGCAGTGGGGGTGGGGGTGCCTACGAGCAGTACTTC.

This clonotype has a count of ten or more. The chain recombines TRBV20-1 with TRBJ2-5; D unclear. Germline loops: CDR1 DFQATT, CDR2 SNEGSKA (reference sequence). The CDR3 totals 11 residues. V lost 3 bases, J lost 5 bases, and 7 bases lay in between. The CDR3 region is CSARTGETQYF. In DNA form, the CDR3 reads TGCAGTGCTAGGACCGGGGAGACCCAGTACTTC.

In this sample, this clonotype turned up a few times. The chain recombines TRBV5-1 with TRBJ2-2; 9 positions agree with TRBD2. Germline CDR1 reads SGHRS; CDR2 reads YFSETQ. The CDR3 runs to 16 residues. The J segment lost 1 base and the V segment lost 3 bases, leaving 4 bases of the junction unmatched. The CDR3 DNA follows: TGCGCCAGCAGCTCTACAGCGGGAGGGAACACCGGGGAGCTGTTTTTT. Protein sequence: CASSSTAGGNTGELFF. Using reference TRBV5-1 and TRBJ2-2 for the parts outside the CDR3, the full variable domain is KAGVTQTPRYLIKTRGQQVTLSCSPISGHRSVSWYQQTPGQGLQFLFEYFSETQRNKGNFPGRFSGRQFSNSRSEMNVSTLELGDSALYLCASSSTAGGNTGELFFGEGSRLTVL.

This clonotype was recorded many times. The chain recombines TRBV20-1 with TRBJ2-7; 7 positions match TRBD1. The CDR3 consists of 12 residues. CDR1 and CDR2 from the germline V gene are DFQATT and SNEGSKA (reference sequence). The CDR3 spells CAGTADSYEQYF. CDR3 sequence (DNA): TGCGCCGGGACAGCGGACTCCTACGAGCAGTACTTC.

This clonotype was seen more than once but under ten times. This sequence joins TRBV28 and TRBJ2-5, with D tentatively TRBD2 (7 bases). The V and J ends lost 8 bases and 4 bases respectively, with 17 bases between them. Germline V gene data show CDR1 as MDHEN and CDR2 as SYDVKM. The CDR3 contains 14 residues. Here the CDR3 DNA reads TGTGCCAGCTCCGTAGGGGGGGGGATAGAGACCCAGTACTTC. This encodes CASSVGGGIETQYF.

This clonotype was picked up a small number of times. V is TRBV12-3 or TRBV12-4 and J is TRBJ1-4; D perhaps matches TRBD1 (6 bases). CDR3 length equals 15 residues. Trimming removed 5 bases at V and 8 bases at J, with 18 bases between. CDR3 nucleotide sequence: TGTGCCAGCAGTCCCGGGGGCCCCGTTCACGAAAAACTGTTTTTT. This sequence encodes CASSPGGPVHEKLFF.

J is TRBJ2-1 and V is TRBV20-1; TRBD2 matches at 9 bases. Germline CDR1 reads DFQATT; CDR2 reads SNEGSKA (reference sequence). V gave up 1 base and J gave up 7 bases; unmatched junction bases: 5. CDR3 length equals 14 residues. The CDR3 sequence: CSARVIAGENEQFF. CDR3 in DNA: TGCAGTGCTAGAGTGATAGCGGGGGAGAATGAGCAGTTCTTC.

This clonotype was counted at least ten times. This chain links TRBV5-1 with TRBJ2-1; 10 bases are a match to TRBD1. J gave up 7 bases and V 2 bases, and 9 bases lay outside the gene matches. CDR1 and CDR2 from the germline V gene are SGHRS and YFSETQ. CDR3 length: 16 amino acids. The DNA for the CDR3 is TGCGCCAGCAGCTTTCGAGGGACAGGGGTAGAGAATGAGCAGTTCTTC. Its protein is CASSFRGTGVENEQFF.

The gene calls are TRBV12-3 or TRBV12-4 and TRBJ1-6; D remains ambiguous. V dropped 1 base and J dropped 13 bases, with 11 bases sitting between them. The CDR3 is made up of 13 amino acids. CDR3 loop: CASSLEASSPLHF. The CDR3 DNA is TGTGCCAGCAGTTTAGAGGCTAGTTCCCCCCTCCACTTT.

This clonotype came up a few times. The V and J genes are TRBV3-1 and TRBJ1-2; a weak D match, TRBD1 (6 bases). V was trimmed by 3 bases and J by 4 bases, leaving 12 bases between them. Germline V lookup: CDR1 LGHDT, CDR2 YNNKEL (reference sequence). This CDR3 region has 14 residues. DNA for the CDR3: TGTGCCAGCAGCCAGAGAGTACAGGGCTATGGCTACACCTTC. This translates into CASSQRVQGYGYTF.

This rearrangement joins TRBV19 to TRBJ2-2; a possible D gene is TRBD2 (6 bases). V was trimmed by 0 bases and J by 7 bases, leaving 12 bases between them. Germline CDR1 LNHDA, CDR2 SQIVND (reference sequence). The CDR3 has 15 residues. The CDR3 sequence: CASSIDQRRGGELFF. The CDR3, as DNA: TGTGCCAGTAGTATAGATCAGAGGAGGGGCGGGGAGCTGTTTTTT.

The chain uses TRBV20-1 and TRBJ2-1; 9 positions agree with TRBD2. V lost 5 bases, J lost 4 bases, and 6 bases stayed unmatched. The CDR3 spans 14 residues. Germline V lookup: CDR1 DFQATT, CDR2 SNEGSKA (reference sequence). The CDR3 spells CSAGRLAAYNEQFF. Written as DNA, the CDR3 is TGCAGTGCTGGAAGACTAGCGGCTTACAATGAGCAGTTCTTC.

As regards this clonotype: Its ends do not fully match the called genes, so a read error is possible. The chain links TRBV28 to TRBJ2-1; a weak D match, TRBD2 (6 bases). CDR1 MDHEN and CDR2 SYDVKM come from the germline V gene. The CDR3 covers 16 residues. Written as DNA, the CDR3 is TGTGCCAGCAGTTTATTTGGAACTAGCAGGTACAATGAGCAGTCCTTC. Protein product: CASSLFGTSRYNEQSF.

This clonotype was counted many times. The V call is TRBV6-2 or TRBV6-3, the J call TRBJ2-1, with 12 nucleotides matching TRBD2. CDR1 is MNHEY, CDR2 SVGEGT, per germline. V lost 7 bases, J lost 0 bases, and 22 bases stayed unmatched. The CDR3 spans 22 residues. In DNA, the CDR3 is TGTGCCAGCACCTCGGGGGTCCTATCTACCTCGACTAGCGGGAGCTCCTACAATGAGCAGTTCTTC. It encodes CASTSGVLSTSTSGSSYNEQFF.

The chain is built from TRBV7-8 and TRBJ2-1; tentatively, D is TRBD1 (5 bases). V gave up 5 bases and J gave up 9 bases, with 11 bases separating them. Germline-derived CDR1 and CDR2 are SGHVS and FQNEAQ. This CDR3 comprises 12 residues. The CDR3 nucleotides are TGTGCCAGCAGCCTGACAAGGGGTGAGCAGTTCTTC. As protein: CASSLTRGEQFF.

In its sample, this clonotype was seen many times. The CDR3 DNA reads as TGTGCCACCAGTGGACGGGATTCCTACGAGCAGTACTTC. Translation gives CATSGRDSYEQYF. This rearrangement joins TRBV24-1 to TRBJ2-7; D perhaps matches TRBD2 (5 bases). CDR3 length equals 13 residues. The V end lost 5 bases, the J end lost 1 base, and 8 bases lay between the germline ends. CDR1 KGHDR and CDR2 SFDVKD come from the germline V gene.

This chain links TRBV5-1 with TRBJ2-2, with TRBD1 identical over 8 bases. The germline gives CDR1 SGHRS, CDR2 YFSETQ. The CDR3 runs to 16 residues. The V gene end was trimmed by 2 bases and the J gene end by 4 bases; junction bases not matched to a gene: 7. CDR3 in amino acids: CASSFSGQDFTGELFF. The CDR3 DNA follows: TGCGCCAGCAGCTTCTCGGGACAGGACTTCACCGGGGAGCTGTTTTTT.

This clonotype was detected many times. This chain links TRBV20-1 with TRBJ2-5; unclear D gene. The germline CDR1 and CDR2 sequences are DFQATT and SNEGSKA (reference sequence). The CDR3 is 13 residues long. V was clipped by 5 bases and J by 4 bases, with 14 bases between them. The CDR3 sequence: CSAPPGVGETQYF. As DNA, the CDR3 is TGCAGTGCTCCCCCCGGTGTGGGAGAGACCCAGTACTTC.

This clonotype came up many times. The J gene is TRBJ1-4, the V gene TRBV20-1; D ambiguous. Germline V gene data show CDR1 as DFQATT and CDR2 as SNEGSKA (reference sequence). This CDR3 contains 13 residues. The CDR3: CSAPETTNEKLFF. CDR3 nucleotide sequence: TGCAGCGCCCCGGAGACAACTAATGAAAAACTGTTTTTT.

This clonotype was picked up one time. V gene TRBV30 combines with J gene TRBJ1-1; 8 bases agree with TRBD1. The CDR3 length is 14 residues. Germline assignment: CDR1 GTSNPN and CDR2 SVGIG (reference sequence). With V trimmed by 4 bases and J by 5 bases, 9 bases remained unmatched. CDR3 DNA: TGTGCCTGGACAGGCAGGGGGCGCCGAACTGAAGCTTTCTTT. Protein sequence: CAWTGRGRRTEAFF.

This clonotype was counted at least ten times. The chain recombines TRBV10-2 with TRBJ2-7; D might be TRBD2 (6 bases). The CDR3 length is 14 residues. Germline loops: CDR1 WSHSY, CDR2 SAAADI. V lost 6 bases and J 3 bases, leaving 15 bases between the germline ends. CDR3 in DNA: TGCGCCAGCAGGACTAGTAAGTTACACTACGAGCAGTACTTC. Its protein is CASRTSKLHYEQYF.

At least ten counts were recorded for this clonotype. This chain uses TRBV3-1 with TRBJ1-2, with D possibly matching TRBD1 (5 bases). There are 14 residues in the CDR3. CDR1 is LGHDT, CDR2 YNNKEL, per germline (reference sequence). Trimming took 0 bases from V and 4 from J, leaving 9 bases between them. The CDR3 DNA reads as TGTGCCAGCAGCCAAGACCAGGGCGTCTATGGCTACACCTTC. This translates into CASSQDQGVYGYTF.

With regard to this clonotype: This could be a read error, since a much larger clone is one nucleotide away. CDR3 sequence reads: CSASFGISNQPQQF. CDR3 DNA sequence: TGCAGTGCTTCCTTCGGGATTAGCAATCAGCCCCAGCAGTTT. This chain links TRBV20-1 with TRBJ1-5; the D is unclear. The germline V gene has CDR1 DFQATT and CDR2 SNEGSKA (reference sequence). This CDR3 has 14 residues.

The chain has TRBV13 and TRBJ2-5; the match to TRBD1 covers 9 bases. Losses at the gene ends were 4 bases for V and 6 bases for J; bases not matched to a gene: 3. This CDR3 has 13 residues. Per the germline V gene, CDR1 is PRHDT and CDR2 is FYEKMQ (reference sequence). DNA of the CDR3: TGTGCCAGCAGCTCGGGACAGGGAAAGACCCAGTACTTC. Protein: CASSSGQGKTQYF.